One and the same sample provided the 6 T cell receptor beta chains below, sequenced in a study of blood T cell repertoires in COVID-19. Method: immunoSEQ multiplex PCR; TCRdb's copy keeps in-frame clones and lacks some. The data contain some 210,000 clones, about four fifths of them seen just once; the ten biggest clones take up roughly 2.9%. Sample: peripheral blood. All receptors derive from a man aged 50 or older with active or convalescent COVID-19.

V gene TRBV5-1 combines with J gene TRBJ1-2; D gene unclear. This CDR3 is built from 15 residues. The V gene lost 0 bases and the J gene lost 4 bases, with 13 bases spanning the gap. Per germline, CDR1 SGHRS and CDR2 YFSETQ. The chain's CDR3 is CASSLGAGSGYGYTF. The CDR3 DNA follows: TGCGCCAGCAGCTTGGGAGCGGGTTCTGGCTATGGCTACACCTTC.

The chain employs TRBV28 and TRBJ2-7; D remains unclear. The CDR3 sequence is 12 residues long. The V gene lost 5 bases and the J gene lost 0 bases, with 5 bases spanning the gap. Germline CDR1 reads MDHEN; CDR2 reads SYDVKM. CDR3 coding DNA: TGTGCCAGCAGTCTAATCTCCTACGAGCAGTACTTC. Translated: CASSLISYEQYF.

J is TRBJ1-2 and V is TRBV5-1, with TRBD1 matching over 9 bases. The CDR3 is 18 amino acids. The ends lost 4 bases at V and 7 bases at J; junction bases unmatched: 20. From germline, CDR1 is SGHRS and CDR2 YFSETQ. The chain's CDR3 is CASSPAGGTGRSGGGYTF. CDR3 coding DNA: TGCGCCAGCAGCCCCGCTGGTGGGACAGGGAGATCGGGCGGTGGCTACACCTTC.

This clone was recorded once. This chain uses TRBV12-5 with TRBJ1-5, with TRBD1 matching over 7 bases. The CDR3 extends over 18 amino acids. Germline V gives CDR1 LGHNT, CDR2 FRNRAP. V trimming: 5 bases; J trimming: 1 base; junction bases outside the gene matches: 14. The CDR3 loop is CASGKVRGCPLSNQPQHF. The CDR3 DNA reads as TGTGCTAGTGGTAAAGTCAGGGGGTGTCCCTTAAGCAATCAGCCCCAGCATTTT. Together with reference TRBV12-5 and TRBJ1-5, the CDR3 gives the full variable domain: DARVTQTPRHKVTEMGQEVTMRCQPILGHNTVFWYRQTMMQGLELLAYFRNRAPLDDSGMPKDRFSAEMPDATLATLKIQPSEPRDSAVYFCASGKVRGCPLSNQPQHFGDGTRLSIL.

The chain links TRBV9 to TRBJ2-7, with 9 nucleotides matching TRBD1. The V gene's germline CDR1 is SGDLS and CDR2 YYNGEE. Trimming removed 4 bases from V and 5 bases from J; junction bases left unmatched: 7. The CDR3 runs to 14 residues. The CDR3 is CASSPRTGGDEQYF. CDR3 nucleotide sequence: TGTGCCAGCAGCCCCCGAACAGGGGGCGACGAGCAGTACTTC.

V is TRBV5-1 and J is TRBJ2-7; D possibly corresponds to TRBD1 (5 bases). The germline CDR1 and CDR2 sequences are SGHRS and YFSETQ. The V end lost 4 bases, the J end lost 0 bases, and 11 bases lay between the germline ends. CDR3 length equals 14 residues. This CDR3 reads CASSMTDSSYEQYF. The CDR3 bases are TGCGCCAGCAGCATGACCGACAGCTCCTACGAGCAGTACTTC.